Shown below are 18 T cell receptor beta chains from a single sample sequenced in a study of metastatic and nonmetastatic thyroid tumors. Thyroid surgery took place with no prior treatment in any patient. TCRdb reprocessed the PCR reads using MiXCR. The sample records almost 35,000 clones, about a sixth being singletons. Sequencing was carried out using blood. Receptor source: a female donor with papillary thyroid cancer or a benign thyroid nodule (not recorded which). Some clones in this sample may be carry-over from other donors' samples.

The J gene is TRBJ2-1, the V gene TRBV7-2, with a possible D match to TRBD2 (5 bases). The CDR3 is 15 residues long. The V end lost 2 bases, the J end lost 7 bases, and 15 bases lay between the germline ends. The germline V gene has CDR1 SGHTA and CDR2 FQGNSA. CDR3 coding DNA: TGTGCCAGCAGCTTACCGTCTGAGCGGTGGAATGAGCAGTTCTTC. Translation gives CASSLPSERWNEQFF.

This clone was counted at least ten times. The CDR3 DNA sequence: TGCGCCAGCAGCCCAGGACAGGGTGTCAGTGGCTACACCTTC. Protein: CASSPGQGVSGYTF. The gene calls are TRBV4-1 and TRBJ1-2, with TRBD1 matching over 8 bases. Germline CDR1 is MGHRA and CDR2 is YSYEKL. The CDR3 has 14 residues. Trimming removed 4 bases from V and 7 bases from J; junction bases left unmatched: 8.

This clone occurred many times. J is TRBJ2-7 and V is TRBV12-3 or TRBV12-4; a possible D gene is TRBD2 (6 bases). V lost 3 bases and J 2 bases, leaving 17 bases between the germline ends. This CDR3 spans 16 amino acids. The CDR3 region has the DNA TGTGCCAGCAGTTTGGGCGGGGTGGGGCGGGCCTACGAGCAGTACTTC. Residues: CASSLGGVGRAYEQYF.

This clone was counted ten times or more. V and J are TRBV6-1 and TRBJ2-3; 7 nucleotides match TRBD2. The V segment lost 3 bases and the J segment 2 bases; nucleotides outside the gene matches: 5. The CDR3 is 15 amino acids. Looked up from germline, CDR1 is MNHNS and CDR2 is SASEGT. The DNA for the CDR3 is TGTGCCAGCAGTGATGGAAGCGGGAACACAGATACGCAGTATTTT. This translates into CASSDGSGNTDTQYF.

In this sample, this clone turned up many times. The chain joins TRBV5-6 to TRBJ2-3, with 8 bases matching TRBD2. Germline lookup yields CDR1 SGHDT and CDR2 YYEEEE. J gave up 2 bases and V 0 bases, and 5 bases lay outside the gene matches. The CDR3 is 16 residues long. CDR3 residues: CASSLAPGLDTDTQYF. CDR3 sequence (DNA): TGTGCCAGCAGCTTGGCTCCGGGACTAGACACAGATACGCAGTATTTT.

This clone was recorded at least ten times. The chain uses TRBV7-8 and TRBJ2-5, with 7 bases matching TRBD1. The CDR3 spans 14 residues. Trimming took 4 bases from V and 1 from J; bases not matched to a gene: 3. From germline, CDR1 is SGHVS and CDR2 FQNEAQ. For the CDR3, the DNA is TGTGCCAGCAGCTCCGGACAGGCCCAAGAGACCCAGTACTTC. Translation: CASSSGQAQETQYF.

This clone was seen a few times. This chain joins TRBV28 and TRBJ2-1; the D gene is possibly TRBD2 (5 bases). Germline V gene lookup returns CDR1 MDHEN and CDR2 SYDVKM. The CDR3 loop spans 15 amino acids. V shed 1 base and J shed 3 bases, with 10 bases lying between them. CDR3 amino acids: CASSLLGVRYNEQFF. Here the CDR3 DNA reads TGTGCCAGCAGTTTATTGGGAGTCCGCTACAATGAGCAGTTCTTC.

This clone turned up a few times. CDR3 nucleotides: TGTGCCAGCAGTTACCGGACAGGGCCTATGAATGAGCAGTTCTTC. Translated: CASSYRTGPMNEQFF. The chain joins TRBV6-2 or TRBV6-3 to TRBJ2-1; 8 nucleotides line up with TRBD1. Germline CDR1 reads MNHEY; CDR2 reads SVGEGT. The CDR3 covers 15 residues. J was trimmed by 7 bases and V by 2 bases; bases with no gene match: 7.

In this sample, this clone turned up a few times. This chain uses TRBV28 with TRBJ2-3; D is uncertain. CDR3 length: 17 amino acids. Trimming removed 2 bases at V and 0 bases at J, with 15 bases between. Per the germline V gene, CDR1 is MDHEN and CDR2 is SYDVKM. The DNA for the CDR3 is TGTGCCAGCAGTTTAGTCACGCCTATTACTAGCACAGATACGCAGTATTTT. It translates to CASSLVTPITSTDTQYF.

In this sample, this clone turned up a few times. V gene TRBV6-6 combines with J gene TRBJ2-1; 7 nucleotides line up with TRBD2. The germline V gene has CDR1 MNHNY and CDR2 SVGAGI (reference sequence). The CDR3 is 17 residues long. V gave up 3 bases and J gave up 6 bases; unmatched junction bases: 14. The CDR3 DNA reads TGTGCCAGCAGTTATCTCGGGAGCGGACTAGTTAGCAATGAGCAGTTCTTC. The encoded protein is CASSYLGSGLVSNEQFF.

This clone was seen at least ten times. The rearrangement uses TRBV20-1 and TRBJ2-7; 7 bases agree with TRBD2. The CDR3 spans 13 residues. With V trimmed by 0 bases and J by 6 bases, 5 bases remained unmatched. Germline V gives CDR1 DFQATT, CDR2 SNEGSKA (reference sequence). The DNA for the CDR3 is TGCAGTGCTAGAGAGGTCCGCGGGGGCGAGCAGTACTTC. Protein: CSAREVRGGEQYF.

This clone was counted at least ten times. The CDR3 spells CSARDLTAEQFF. The CDR3 bases are TGCAGTGCTAGAGATTTGACAGCTGAGCAGTTCTTC. The V call is TRBV20-1, the J call TRBJ2-1, with D possibly TRBD1 on 5 matching bases. This CDR3 has 12 amino acids. Germline CDR1 and CDR2: DFQATT and SNEGSKA (reference sequence). Trimming removed 0 bases at V and 9 bases at J, with 9 bases between.

This chain uses TRBV11-2 with TRBJ1-2; D uncertain. The germline gives CDR1 SGHAT, CDR2 FQNNGV. Between the trimmed V and J ends, which lost 4 bases and 4 bases, there was a span of 13 bases. This CDR3 region has 14 residues. The CDR3 nucleotides read TGTGCCAGCAGCTCCGGCTTGGCAGGCTATGGCTACACCTTC. It encodes CASSSGLAGYGYTF.

This clone was recorded many times. The J gene is TRBJ2-1, the V gene TRBV12-5, with no clear D. The CDR3 sequence is 14 residues long. V was shortened by 1 base and J by 4 bases, with 8 bases between the two germline ends. Germline CDR1 reads LGHNT; CDR2 reads FRNRAP. The CDR3 reads CASGLGTDYNEQFF. The CDR3 DNA reads TGTGCTAGTGGTTTGGGGACGGATTACAATGAGCAGTTCTTC.

This clone was seen repeatedly, ten times or more. The chain uses TRBV11-2 and TRBJ2-1, with 9 bases fitting TRBD2. CDR1 SGHAT and CDR2 FQNNGV come from the germline V gene. J was trimmed by 5 bases and V by 4 bases; bases with no gene match: 9. The CDR3 contains 16 residues. CDR3 nucleotide sequence: TGTGCCAGCAGCTCGGGGCGGGAGGGCCGGCACAATGAGCAGTTCTTC. It specifies CASSSGREGRHNEQFF.

The genes are TRBV11-2 and TRBJ2-7, with D unclear. The germline V gene encodes CDR1 SGHAT and CDR2 FQNNGV. V was shortened by 4 bases and J by 3 bases, with 10 bases between the two germline ends. The CDR3 spans 13 residues. CDR3 loop: CASSSDAYYEQYF. The DNA for the CDR3 is TGTGCCAGCAGCTCAGACGCTTACTACGAGCAGTACTTC.

This clone occurred many times. The rearrangement uses TRBV5-1 and TRBJ2-7; no clear D gene. This CDR3 comprises 13 residues. V was clipped by 4 bases and J by 2 bases, with 10 bases between them. Looked up from germline, CDR1 is SGHRS and CDR2 is YFSETQ. CDR3 bases: TGCGCCAGCAGCCTTACCGTAACCTACGAGCAGTACTTC. Its translation is CASSLTVTYEQYF.

V gene TRBV11-1 combines with J gene TRBJ1-2, with 7 bases identical to TRBD1. This CDR3 has 16 residues. The J segment lost 4 bases and the V segment lost 3 bases, leaving 11 bases of the junction unmatched. CDR1 SGHAT and CDR2 FQDESV come from the germline V gene (reference sequence). CDR3 protein: CASSFVTGVSGYGYTF. CDR3 coding DNA: TGTGCCAGCAGCTTCGTTACAGGGGTCTCTGGCTATGGCTACACCTTC.